This T cell receptor (beta chain) was profiled in a study of T cells after yellow fever vaccination. The CDR3 runs to 12 residues. Trimming took off 2 bases at V and 5 bases at J, with 7 bases between the two ends. Looked up from germline, CDR1 is SGHRS and CDR2 is YFSETQ. In its sample, this clonotype was seen a few times. What it binds is not known. One entry per CDR3 protein results from TCRdb running MiXCR on the 5' RACE reads. In the table there are 450,000 to 650,000 distinct CDR3 sequences, 21% of which are singletons. Study outcomes and limitations: Abundant contaminating clonotypes from the bulk population could appear in FACS-sorted repertoires.

The input for sequencing was PBMCs, taken about 21 days after the first yellow fever vaccination. The receptor was derived from a man between 18 and 35 years old who received the YFV17D yellow fever vaccine. The chain carries TRBV5-1 and TRBJ2-5; no firm D call. The CDR3 region has the DNA TGCGCCAGCAGCTTCGACCGGGAGACCCAGTACTTC. It yields the protein CASSFDRETQYF. The full variable domain, in which reference TRBV5-1 and TRBJ2-5 provide the parts outside the CDR3, is KAGVTQTPRYLIKTRGQQVTLSCSPISGHRSVSWYQQTPGQGLQFLFEYFSETQRNKGNFPGRFSGRQFSNSRSEMNVSTLELGDSALYLCASSFDRETQYFGPGTRLLVL.